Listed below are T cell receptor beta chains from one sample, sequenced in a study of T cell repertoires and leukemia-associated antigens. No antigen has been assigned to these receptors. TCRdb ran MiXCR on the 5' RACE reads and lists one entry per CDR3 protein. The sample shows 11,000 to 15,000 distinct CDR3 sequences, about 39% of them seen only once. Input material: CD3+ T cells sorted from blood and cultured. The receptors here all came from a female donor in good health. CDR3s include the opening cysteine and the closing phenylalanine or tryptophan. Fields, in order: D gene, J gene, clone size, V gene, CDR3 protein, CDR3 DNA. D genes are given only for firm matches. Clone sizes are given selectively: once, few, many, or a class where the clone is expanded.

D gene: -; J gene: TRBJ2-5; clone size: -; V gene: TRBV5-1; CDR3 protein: CTSSLDVQLGLETQYF; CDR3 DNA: TGCACCAGCAGCTTGGACGTCCAATTGGGGCTAGAGACCCAGTACTTC
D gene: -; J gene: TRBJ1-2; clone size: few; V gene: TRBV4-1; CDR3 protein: CASSQDQVRVYGYTF; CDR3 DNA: TGCGCCAGCAGCCAAGATCAGGTCAGGGTTTATGGCTACACCTTC
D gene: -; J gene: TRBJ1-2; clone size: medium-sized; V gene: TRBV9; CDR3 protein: CASSVEAGYGYTF; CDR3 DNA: TGTGCCAGCAGCGTAGAGGCTGGTTATGGCTACACCTTC
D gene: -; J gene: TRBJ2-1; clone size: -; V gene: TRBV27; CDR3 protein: CATRRRTSAIWDEQFF; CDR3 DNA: TGTGCCACCCGACGTAGGACAAGTGCGATTTGGGATGAGCAGTTCTTC
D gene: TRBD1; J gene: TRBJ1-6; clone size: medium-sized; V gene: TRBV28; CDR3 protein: CASRSGTGVNSPLHF; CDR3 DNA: TGTGCCAGCAGATCCGGGACAGGGGTAAACTCACCCCTCCACTTT
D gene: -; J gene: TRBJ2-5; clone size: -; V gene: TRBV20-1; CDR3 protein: CSARDWVRAEGETQYF; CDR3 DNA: TGCAGTGCTAGAGATTGGGTACGAGCAGAGGGGGAGACCCAGTACTTC
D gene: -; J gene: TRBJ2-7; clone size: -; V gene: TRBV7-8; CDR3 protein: CTSSLVAYSYEQYF; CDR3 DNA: TGTACTAGCAGCTTAGTTGCGTACTCCTACGAGCAGTACTTC
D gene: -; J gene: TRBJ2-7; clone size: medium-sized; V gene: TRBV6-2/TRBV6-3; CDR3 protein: CASSYSDSSYEQYF; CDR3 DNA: TGTGCCAGCAGTTACTCCGACTCTTCCTACGAGCAGTACTTC
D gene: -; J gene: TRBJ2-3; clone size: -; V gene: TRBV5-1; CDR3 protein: CASSLTPTDTQYF; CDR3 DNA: TGCGCCAGCAGCTTAACCCCAACAGATACGCAGTATTTT
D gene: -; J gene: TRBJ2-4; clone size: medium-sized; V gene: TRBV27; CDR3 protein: CASSYGQGKNIQYF; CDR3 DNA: TGTGCCAGCAGTTATGGCCAGGGTAAAAACATTCAGTACTTC
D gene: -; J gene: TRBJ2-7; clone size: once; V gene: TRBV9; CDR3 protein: CASSVGLRTRGDEQYF; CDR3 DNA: TGTGCCAGCAGCGTAGGATTGCGGACACGAGGCGATGAGCAGTACTTC
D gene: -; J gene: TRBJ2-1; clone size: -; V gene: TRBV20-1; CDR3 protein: CSTRDNSLRLNEQFF; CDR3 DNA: TGCAGTACTAGGGATAACTCCCTCCGCCTAAATGAGCAGTTCTTC
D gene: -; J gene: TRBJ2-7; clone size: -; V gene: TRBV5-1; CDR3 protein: CASSLEVSGAYEQYF; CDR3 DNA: TGCGCCAGCAGCTTGGAGGTGTCGGGTGCCTACGAGCAGTACTTC
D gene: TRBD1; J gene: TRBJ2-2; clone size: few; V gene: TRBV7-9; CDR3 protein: CASSHPGTAYTGELFF; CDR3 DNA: TGTGCCAGCAGCCATCCGGGGACAGCCTACACCGGGGAGCTGTTTTTT
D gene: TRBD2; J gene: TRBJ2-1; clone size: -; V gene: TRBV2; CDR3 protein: CASNGGRAPRQFF; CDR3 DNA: TGTGCCAGCAATGGCGGGAGGGCTCCTCGGCAGTTCTTC
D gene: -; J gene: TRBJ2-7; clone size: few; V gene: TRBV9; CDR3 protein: CASSVGVARDEQYF; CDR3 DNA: TGTGCCAGCAGCGTAGGGGTAGCGAGGGACGAGCAGTACTTC
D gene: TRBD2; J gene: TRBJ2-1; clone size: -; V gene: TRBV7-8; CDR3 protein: CASSSLAGHNEQFF; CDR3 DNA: TGTGCCAGCAGTTCACTAGCGGGACACAATGAGCAGTTCTTC